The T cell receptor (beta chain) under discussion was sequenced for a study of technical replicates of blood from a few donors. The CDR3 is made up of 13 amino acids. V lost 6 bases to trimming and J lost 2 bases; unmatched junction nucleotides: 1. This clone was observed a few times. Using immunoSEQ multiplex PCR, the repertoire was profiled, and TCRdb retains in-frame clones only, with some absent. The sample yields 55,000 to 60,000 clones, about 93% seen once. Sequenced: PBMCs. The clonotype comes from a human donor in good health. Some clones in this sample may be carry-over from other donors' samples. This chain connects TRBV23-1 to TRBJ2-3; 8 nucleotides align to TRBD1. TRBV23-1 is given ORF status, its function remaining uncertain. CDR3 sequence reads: CASRDRATDTQYF. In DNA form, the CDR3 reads TGCGCCAGCAGGGACAGGGCCACAGATACGCAGTATTTT.